The TCR beta chain described here comes from a study of T cells after somatic rescue of genetic block. Clones were sequenced by immunoSEQ multiplex PCR, and TCRdb holds only the in-frame ones, with some missing. The sample shows approximately 65,000 clones, 85% to 95% of them seen only once. Germline CDR1 reads MDHEN; CDR2 reads SYDVKM. The CDR3 is 15 residues long. Trimming took off 5 bases at V and 3 bases at J, with 16 bases between the two ends. The sequence was obtained from a man between 40 and 49 years old. Material: peripheral blood mononuclear cells (PBMCs). The chain joins TRBV28 to TRBJ1-1, with D possibly being TRBD1 (5 bases). The CDR3 here is CASSAQGRRDTEAFF. The DNA of the CDR3 is TGTGCCAGCAGTGCCCAGGGCCGGCGGGACACTGAAGCTTTCTTT.